The clone carrying this TCR beta chain was seen a handful of times. The antigen remains undetermined. Between the trimmed V and J ends, which lost 0 bases and 6 bases, there was a span of 16 bases. CDR1 and CDR2 from the germline V gene are SGDLS and YYNGEE. The length of the CDR3 is 16 residues. Making use of molecular barcodes, quantitative 5'-RACE generated TCR beta libraries. MiXCR, applied by TCRdb to the 5' RACE reads, yields one record per CDR3 protein. Counted here are 350,000 or so distinct CDR3 sequences, 7% to 9% occurring once; the ten biggest clones make up approximately 15%. These data belong to a study of CD8 T cells in ankylosing spondylitis. Study outcomes and limitations: Significant enrichment of disease-linked clones was reportedly seen in matched ankylosing spondylitis synovial fluid. Certain motif variants had earlier been reported in reactive arthritis synovial fluid and blood. About 8 highly homologous variants made up a TCR beta motif, and this motif appeared characteristic of ankylosing spondylitis blood.

The TCR was taken from a male donor with ankylosing spondylitis. The chain has TRBV9 and TRBJ2-1; D assignment may be TRBD1 or TRBD2 (5 bases each). Sequencing was carried out using blood, either unsorted or a sorted T cell fraction (not recorded which). In nucleotides, the CDR3 is TGTGCCAGCAGCGTAGAAGGGACCGGTACGGGCAATGAGCAGTTCTTC. Residues: CASSVEGTGTGNEQFF.